These 21 T cell receptor beta chains were sequenced from one sample in a study of blood T cell repertoires in COVID-19. Libraries were prepared by immunoSEQ multiplex PCR; TCRdb keeps only in-frame clonotypes and omits some of them. This repertoire shows a few hundred thousand clones, approximately 90% found once; its top ten account for 8.5% to 10%. Sequencing was carried out using PBMCs or T cells enriched from blood (not recorded which). Source of these receptors: a woman aged 18-29 years who had recovered from COVID-19.

The genes are TRBV29-1 and TRBJ1-2; no clear D gene. Germline CDR1 and CDR2: SQVTM and ANQGSEA. The V and J ends lost 7 bases and 2 bases respectively, with 17 bases between them. The CDR3 is 14 residues long. In DNA, the CDR3 is TGCAGCGCTAAGACTATCTCCCCCAACTATGGCTACACCTTC. Translating it yields CSAKTISPNYGYTF.

The rearrangement uses TRBV20-1 and TRBJ2-3; D is possibly TRBD2 (5 bases). The CDR3 length is 11 residues. V gave up 6 bases and J gave up 12 bases, with 16 bases separating them. Germline V gene data show CDR1 as DFQATT and CDR2 as SNEGSKA (reference sequence). CDR3 amino acids: CSAGIITGQYF. CDR3 nucleotides: TGCAGTGCCGGGATTATAACTGGTCAGTATTTT.

The rearrangement uses TRBV5-1 and TRBJ2-4; a weak D match, TRBD2 (5 bases). V was clipped by 0 bases and J by 6 bases, with 16 bases between them. Germline V gene lookup returns CDR1 SGHRS and CDR2 YFSETQ. The CDR3 covers 16 residues. CDR3 sequence: CASSLGQARVGNIQYF. DNA of the CDR3: TGCGCCAGCAGCTTGGGTCAGGCGAGGGTAGGAAACATTCAGTACTTC.

The V gene is TRBV10-3, the J gene TRBJ2-6; perhaps TRBD1 as D (6 bases). CDR3 length: 17 amino acids. V gave up 11 bases and J gave up 1 base, with 21 bases separating them. Germline assignment: CDR1 ENHRY and CDR2 SYGVKD. As DNA, the CDR3 is TGTGCCTCGACCGCCGGGACACCTACATCTGGGGCCAACGTCCTGACTTTC. It encodes CASTAGTPTSGANVLTF.

This clone was seen more than once but under ten times. This chain connects TRBV28 to TRBJ2-1; a possible D gene is TRBD2 (6 bases). The CDR3 totals 14 residues. Germline V CDR1 and CDR2: MDHEN, SYDVKM. Trimming shortened V by 3 bases and J by 2 bases, and 8 bases separated the two germline ends. Here the CDR3 reads CASSFSGTYNEQFF. CDR3 DNA: TGTGCCAGCAGTTTTAGCGGTACCTACAATGAGCAGTTCTTC.

The gene calls are TRBV14 and TRBJ2-1; maybe TRBD2 (5 bases). V lost 1 base and J lost 0, with 16 bases in between. The CDR3 has 18 residues. Germline CDR1 SGHDN, CDR2 FVKESK. CDR3 sequence (DNA): TGTGCCAGCAGCCAAGGTCTCGGCGCGGGTAGCTCCTACAATGAGCAGTTCTTC. As protein: CASSQGLGAGSSYNEQFF.

This clone showed up just once. The chain joins TRBV11-2 to TRBJ2-1; 11 nucleotides align to TRBD2. The junction had 4 bases not matched to a gene; V was cut back by 3 bases and J by 6 bases. Germline V gene lookup returns CDR1 SGHAT and CDR2 FQNNGV. The CDR3 extends over 15 amino acids. In DNA form, the CDR3 reads TGTGCCAGCAGCTTTAGCGGGGGGGCCCTCAATGAGCAGTTCTTC. Protein sequence: CASSFSGGALNEQFF.

This clone was counted only a few times. The V and J genes are TRBV5-1 and TRBJ1-2, with a tentative D call TRBD1 (6 bases). This CDR3 spans 15 amino acids. Germline V gene data show CDR1 as SGHRS and CDR2 as YFSETQ. Trimming took off 1 base at V and 4 bases at J, with 14 bases between the two ends. CDR3 DNA: TGCGCCAGCAGCTTGAGGTTCGGGACAACCTATGGCTACACCTTC. Translation: CASSLRFGTTYGYTF.

The CDR3 region has the DNA TGTGCCAGCAGTTCATATGTCGGACAGGGTAGTAATTCACCCCTCCACTTT. The encoded protein is CASSSYVGQGSNSPLHF. The rearrangement joins TRBV27 to TRBJ1-6; 8 bases align to TRBD1. Trimming removed 4 bases from V and 6 bases from J; junction bases left unmatched: 11. Germline CDR1 is MNHEY and CDR2 is SMNVEV (reference sequence). This CDR3 is built from 17 residues.

The V and J genes are TRBV19 and TRBJ2-1, with 14 bases fitting TRBD2. After removal of 4 bases from V and 4 bases from J, the junction contained 3 bases not matched to a gene. Looked up from germline, CDR1 is LNHDA and CDR2 is SQIVND (reference sequence). The CDR3 has 16 amino acids. DNA for the CDR3: TGTGCCAGTAGTAAGGGACTAGCGGGAGCTTACAATGAGCAGTTCTTC. Its translation is CASSKGLAGAYNEQFF.

The CDR3 protein is CASSSEGSSGNTIYF. CDR3 sequence (DNA): TGCGCCAGCAGCTCCGAGGGAAGCTCTGGAAACACCATATATTTT. V is TRBV5-1 and J is TRBJ1-3; the D is unclear. The V end lost 3 bases, the J end lost 0 bases, and 10 bases lay between the germline ends. The CDR3 sequence is 15 residues long. Germline V gene lookup returns CDR1 SGHRS and CDR2 YFSETQ.

V usage is TRBV5-1 and J usage is TRBJ2-4; 8 bases fit TRBD2. The junction had 8 bases not matched to a gene; V was cut back by 5 bases and J by 7 bases. CDR1 is SGHRS, CDR2 YFSETQ, per germline. The length of the CDR3 is 14 residues. DNA for the CDR3: TGCGCCAGCAGGATCAGCGGGAGTGACAACATTCAGTACTTC. It codes for CASRISGSDNIQYF.

The rearrangement joins TRBV7-9 to TRBJ2-7; 7 bases match TRBD2. The CDR3 runs to 16 residues. The germline gives CDR1 SEHNR, CDR2 FQNEAQ (reference sequence). The J segment lost 4 bases and the V segment lost 5 bases, leaving 14 bases of the junction unmatched. CDR3 sequence (DNA): TGTGCCAGCAGCGGCGGCGCGGGGGACGGGAAATACGAGCAGTACTTC. This sequence encodes CASSGGAGDGKYEQYF. Complete variable domain (other parts from reference TRBV7-9 and TRBJ2-7): DTGVSQNPRHKITKRGQNVTFRCDPISEHNRLYWYRQTLGQGPEFLTYFQNEAQLEKSRLLSDRFSAERPKGSFSTLEIQRTEQGDSAMYLCASSGGAGDGKYEQYFGPGTRLTVT.

The J gene is TRBJ2-4, the V gene TRBV19, with 9 positions matching TRBD1. The CDR3 contains 13 residues. Germline CDR1 reads LNHDA; CDR2 reads SQIVND (reference sequence). V shed 5 bases and J 15 bases; nucleotides not matched to a gene: 11. Written as DNA, the CDR3 is TGTGCCAGTAGTGTTGGGACAGGGTTAATAGGGTACTTC. Encoded protein: CASSVGTGLIGYF.

This chain links TRBV5-1 with TRBJ2-1; no clear D. Looked up from germline, CDR1 is SGHRS and CDR2 is YFSETQ. V was pared by 1 base and J by 3 bases, with 5 bases between. This CDR3 spans 13 amino acids. CDR3 coding DNA: TGCGCCAGCAGCTTGAAGCTCTACAATGAGCAGTTCTTC. Translated: CASSLKLYNEQFF.

This chain uses TRBV7-9 with TRBJ1-2, with TRBD1 as a possible D gene (5 bases). Trimming took off 2 bases at V and 5 bases at J, with 15 bases between the two ends. The CDR3 is made up of 15 amino acids. Germline V gene sequence: CDR1 SEHNR, CDR2 FQNEAQ (reference sequence). The CDR3 here is CASSLSLQQGYGYTF. CDR3 coding DNA: TGTGCCAGCAGCTTATCCCTCCAGCAGGGTTATGGCTACACCTTC.

The chain couples TRBV6-1 to TRBJ1-3; no clear D. Trimming stripped 2 bases from V and 0 bases from J, with 11 bases between. The V gene's germline CDR1 is MNHNS and CDR2 SASEGT. This CDR3 is built from 16 residues. CDR3: CASSEISPFSGNTIYF. CDR3 nucleotide sequence: TGTGCCAGCAGTGAAATTAGTCCGTTCTCTGGAAACACCATATATTTT.

V gene TRBV9 combines with J gene TRBJ2-3, with D maybe TRBD1 (6 bases). The germline V gene encodes CDR1 SGDLS and CDR2 YYNGEE. This CDR3 has 15 residues. With 4 bases removed from V and 3 bases from J, the gap between germline ends came to 15 bases. As DNA, the CDR3 is TGTGCCAGCAGCTCTGTCCAGGGGTTTACAGATACGCAGTATTTT. Its protein product is CASSSVQGFTDTQYF. The entire variable domain, with the rest obtained from reference TRBV9 and TRBJ2-3, is as follows: DSGVTQTPKHLITATGQRVTLRCSPRSGDLSVYWYQQSLDQGLQFLIQYYNGEERAKGNILERFSAQQFPDLHSELNLSSLELGDSALYFCASSSVQGFTDTQYFGPGTRLTVL.

V is TRBV5-4 and J is TRBJ2-1, with 11 bases lining up with TRBD2. Germline values: CDR1 SGHNT, CDR2 YYREEE (reference sequence). The length of the CDR3 is 18 residues. J was trimmed by 9 bases and V by 1 base; bases with no gene match: 15. CDR3 region: CASSLLVAGGSVGSEQFF. The CDR3 nucleotides are TGTGCCAGCAGCTTGTTGGTAGCGGGGGGGAGCGTTGGTAGTGAGCAGTTCTTC.

This chain connects TRBV9 to TRBJ2-1, with 13 bases that match TRBD2. With 2 bases clipped from V and 8 bases from J, the junction kept 4 bases outside the gene matches. Germline lookup yields CDR1 SGDLS and CDR2 YYNGEE. CDR3 length equals 15 residues. CDR3 region: CASSVTSGRVYEQFF. The CDR3 region has the DNA TGTGCCAGCAGCGTCACTAGCGGGAGGGTCTATGAGCAGTTCTTC.

This chain's CDR3 is CASSQGTGGNTGELFF. CDR3 bases: TGTGCCAGCAGCCAAGGGACAGGGGGGAACACCGGGGAGCTGTTTTTT. The chain links TRBV7-7 to TRBJ2-2; 11 bases agree with TRBD1. The CDR3 extends over 16 amino acids. CDR1 and CDR2 from the germline V gene are SSHAT and FNYEAQ (reference sequence). The V segment lost 5 bases and the J segment 1 base; nucleotides outside the gene matches: 3.